This TCR beta chain was recovered during a study of blood T cell repertoires in COVID-19. V lost 1 base, J lost 7 bases, and 11 bases lay in between. Germline lookup yields CDR1 SGHRS and CDR2 YFSETQ. The CDR3 extends over 14 amino acids. Some clones are missing from TCRdb's copy, which holds only in-frame ones; the method was immunoSEQ multiplex PCR. The table includes some 130,000 clones, approximately 90% detected once. The chain uses TRBV5-1 and TRBJ2-2; D is perhaps TRBD1 (6 bases). Sequenced material: peripheral blood. The clonotype originates from a man in his 60s with COVID-19, enrolled during active disease. The CDR3 DNA reads as TGCGCCAGCAGCTTGCAGGGGTTCAGCGGGGAGCTGTTTTTT. Residues: CASSLQGFSGELFF.